Listed below are T cell receptor beta chains from one sample, sequenced in a study of vaccination and CD4 T cells after COVID-19. Via MiXCR, TCRdb re-called the PCR reads, giving one row per CDR3 protein. The table has 15,000 or so distinct CDR3 sequences, almost 50% seen once. These TCRs' antigens remain unknown. Material: cultured CD4+ T cells from blood, obtained after SARS-CoV-2 vaccination. The source is a human donor with COVID-19. CDR3s include the opening cysteine and the closing phenylalanine or tryptophan. D genes are given only for firm matches. Expanded clones get a size class; other rows say once, few or many, or leave the size out.

clone_size j_call d_call v_call cdr3_aa cdr3_nt
NA TRBJ2-5 TRBD2 TRBV11-2 CASSRYPGTSNQETQYF TGTGCCAGCAGCCGCTATCCCGGGACTAGCAATCAAGAGACCCAGTACTTC
few TRBJ2-5 TRBD1 TRBV28 CASRLTGGVQETQYF TGTGCCAGCAGGTTGACAGGGGGTGTTCAGGAGACCCAGTACTTC
few TRBJ1-2 NA TRBV28 CASSFHRGYGYTF TGTGCCAGCAGTTTCCATCGGGGTTATGGCTACACCTTC
NA TRBJ1-2 TRBD1 TRBV24-1 CATRGTGSDYGYTF TGTGCCACCAGGGGGACAGGTTCGGACTATGGCTACACCTTC
few TRBJ1-2 NA TRBV7-2 CASSARGGLGYTF TGTGCCAGCAGCGCCCGGGGAGGGCTAGGCTACACCTTC
few TRBJ1-3 NA TRBV6-1 CASSDTGNTIYF TGTGCCAGCAGTGACACAGGAAACACCATATATTTT
NA TRBJ2-3 NA TRBV7-2 CASSLAVGGRGRTDTQYF TGTGCCAGCAGCTTAGCGGTGGGGGGCAGGGGCCGTACAGATACGCAGTATTTT
NA TRBJ2-5 TRBD2 TRBV2 CASSGLAGFQETQYF TGTGCCAGCAGTGGCCTAGCGGGGTTCCAAGAGACCCAGTACTTC
NA TRBJ2-3 TRBD1 TRBV23-1 CASRPTEGDRADTDTQYF TGCGCCAGCAGACCAACCGAGGGGGACAGGGCGGACACAGATACGCAGTATTTT
NA TRBJ2-7 NA TRBV28 CASSQPWSSTYEQYF TGTGCCAGCAGCCAGCCGTGGTCCAGTACCTACGAGCAGTACTTC
NA TRBJ2-3 NA TRBV11-2 CASSLGVRGTSTDTQYF TGTGCCAGCAGCTTAGGTGTCAGGGGAACTAGCACAGATACGCAGTATTTT
NA TRBJ2-1 NA TRBV7-9 CASSLTRDADEQFF TGTGCCAGCAGCTTAACCCGGGACGCTGATGAGCAGTTCTTC
NA TRBJ1-5 NA TRBV18 CASSPGGVYQPQHF TGTGCCAGCTCACCAGGGGGAGTATACCAGCCCCAGCATTTT
NA TRBJ1-1 NA TRBV5-1 CASIIGRGSVTEAFF TGCGCCAGCATCATCGGACGGGGGTCGGTCACTGAAGCTTTCTTT
NA TRBJ1-4 TRBD1 TRBV30 CAWSVGTGSNEKLFF TGTGCCTGGAGTGTCGGGACAGGGTCTAATGAAAAACTGTTTTTT
NA TRBJ1-5 TRBD1 TRBV10-1 CASSDRTGGNQPQHF TGCGCCAGCAGTGATCGAACAGGGGGAAATCAGCCCCAGCATTTT
NA TRBJ2-1 NA TRBV20-1 CSALGYEQFF TGCAGTGCCCTGGGGTATGAGCAGTTCTTC